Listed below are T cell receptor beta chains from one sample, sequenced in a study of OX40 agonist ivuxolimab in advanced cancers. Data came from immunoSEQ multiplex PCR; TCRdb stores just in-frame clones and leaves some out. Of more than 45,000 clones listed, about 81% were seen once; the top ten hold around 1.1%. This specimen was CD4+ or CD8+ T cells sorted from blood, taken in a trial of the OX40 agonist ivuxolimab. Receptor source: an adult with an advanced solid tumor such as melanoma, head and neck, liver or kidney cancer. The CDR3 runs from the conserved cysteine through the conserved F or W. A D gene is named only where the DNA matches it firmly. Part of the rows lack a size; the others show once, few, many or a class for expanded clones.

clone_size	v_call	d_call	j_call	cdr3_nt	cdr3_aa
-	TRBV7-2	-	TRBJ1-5	TGTGCCAGCAGCCCTGGCGCGGGGGACGGCAATCAGCCCCAGCATTTT	CASSPGAGDGNQPQHF
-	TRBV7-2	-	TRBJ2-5	TGTGCCAGCAGCTTGTCCCCATTAAGGGGGAAGCAAGAGACCCAGTACTTC	CASSLSPLRGKQETQYF
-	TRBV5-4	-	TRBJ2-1	TGTGCCAGCAGCCCCCGACAGGAGCATGGGGAGCAGTTCTTC	CASSPRQEHGEQFF
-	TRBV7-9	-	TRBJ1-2	TGTGCCAGCAGCAGAGTAGGGGGCTACACCTTC	CASSRVGGYTF
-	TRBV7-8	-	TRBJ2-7	TGTGCCAGCAGCTTAGATTTAGGCTACGAGCAGTACTTC	CASSLDLGYEQYF
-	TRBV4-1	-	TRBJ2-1	TGCGCCAGCAGCCATAGCGAAAAGAGCTCCTACAATGAGCAGTTCTTC	CASSHSEKSSYNEQFF
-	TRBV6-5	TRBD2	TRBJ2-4	TGTGCCAGCAGCCCTATAGCGGGAGAAAGGGACATTCAGTACTTC	CASSPIAGERDIQYF
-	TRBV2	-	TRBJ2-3	TGTGCCACTCTACAGGGTCGTGGCACAGATACGCAGTATTTT	CATLQGRGTDTQYF
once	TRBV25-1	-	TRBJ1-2	TGTGCCAGCAGCGACGGGGGGGGCTACACCTTC	CASSDGGGYTF
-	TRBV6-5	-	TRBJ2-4	TGTGCCAGCACCACCCCGGGGGCGAAAAACATTCAGTACTTC	CASTTPGAKNIQYF
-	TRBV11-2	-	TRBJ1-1	TGTGCCAGCAGCTTCGCGGGGATCCCTGAAGCTTTCTTT	CASSFAGIPEAFF
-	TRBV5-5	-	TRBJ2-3	TGTGCCAGCAGCTTCAGGGGGGACTCCACAGATACGCAGTATTTT	CASSFRGDSTDTQYF
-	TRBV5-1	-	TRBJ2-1	TGCGCCAGCAGCTTGGAGGGCCGTGGGGACAATGAGCAGTTCTTC	CASSLEGRGDNEQFF
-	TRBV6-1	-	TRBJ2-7	TGTGCCAGCAGTGAACTTGCGGGCGCCAAGGGGGGTTACGAGCAGTACTTC	CASSELAGAKGGYEQYF
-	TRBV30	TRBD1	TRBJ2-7	TGTGCCTGGAGTGGACAGGGGGGCACCTACGAGCAGTACTTC	CAWSGQGGTYEQYF
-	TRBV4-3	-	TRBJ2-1	TGCGCCAGCAGCCCCGCCCTGAGCTCCTACAATGAGCAGTTCTTC	CASSPALSSYNEQFF